The 22 T cell receptor beta chains below were found in one sample sequenced in a study of blood T cell repertoires in COVID-19. The table came from immunoSEQ multiplex PCR; TCRdb's copy has only in-frame clones and leaves some out. The table includes approximately 230,000 clones, 80% to 95% detected once. Material: PBMCs or T cells enriched from blood (not recorded which). These receptors originate from a young woman who had recovered from COVID-19.

This clone is medium-sized in the sample. The chain couples TRBV15 to TRBJ2-3; D is unclear. The CDR3 extends over 15 amino acids. V lost 3 bases and J 7 bases, leaving 17 bases between the germline ends. Germline V gives CDR1 LNHNV, CDR2 YYDKDF (reference sequence). DNA for the CDR3: TGTGCCACCAGCAGCCAGCGCTTCGGAAAGCATACGCAGTATTTT. It codes for CATSSQRFGKHTQYF.

This chain connects TRBV7-2 to TRBJ1-4, with 9 bases lining up with TRBD1. Germline CDR1 reads SGHTA; CDR2 reads FQGNSA. CDR3 length: 16 residues. V trimming: 3 bases; J trimming: 8 bases; junction bases outside the gene matches: 10. The CDR3 region is CASSFGPGQGLEKLFF. DNA of the CDR3: TGTGCCAGCAGCTTTGGACCGGGACAGGGTTTAGAAAAACTGTTTTTT.

V gene TRBV28 combines with J gene TRBJ2-7; D possibly corresponds to TRBD2 (5 bases). The length of the CDR3 is 13 residues. Germline V gene lookup returns CDR1 MDHEN and CDR2 SYDVKM. Trimming stripped 10 bases from V and 0 bases from J, with 13 bases between. CDR3 sequence: CATTTGNSYEQYF. The CDR3 bases are TGTGCCACCACCACGGGGAACTCCTACGAGCAGTACTTC.

The genes are TRBV28 and TRBJ2-2; 8 bases line up with TRBD1. The CDR3 extends over 17 amino acids. J lost 5 bases, V lost 1 base, and 9 bases had no gene match. Germline V gene sequence: CDR1 MDHEN, CDR2 SYDVKM. The CDR3 spells CASSLYWTGRKTGELFF. CDR3 nucleotides: TGTGCCAGCAGTTTATATTGGACAGGGCGGAAGACCGGGGAGCTGTTTTTT.

The rearrangement links TRBV10-3 to TRBJ1-1; 8 bases map to TRBD1. This CDR3 comprises 14 residues. Germline CDR1 is ENHRY and CDR2 is SYGVKD. Germline trimming cut 4 bases from V and 0 bases from J; bases unmatched to any gene: 1. The CDR3 coding sequence is TGTGCCATCAGTGTGGACAGGGTGAACACTGAAGCTTTCTTT. Protein: CAISVDRVNTEAFF.

This chain joins TRBV18 and TRBJ2-7, with TRBD1 as a possible D gene (5 bases). Germline CDR1 KGHSH, CDR2 LQKENI. CDR3 length: 16 amino acids. V gave up 3 bases and J gave up 5 bases, with 20 bases separating them. The CDR3 nucleotides read TGTGCCAGCTCACCCGCCGCACTGTCTTTCAGGGACGAGCAGTACTTC. Its protein is CASSPAALSFRDEQYF. The full variable domain, with the rest looked up from reference TRBV18 and TRBJ2-7, is NAGVMQNPRHLVRRRGQEARLRCSPMKGHSHVYWYRQLPEEGLKFMVYLQKENIIDESGMPKERFSAEFPKEGPSILRIQQVVRGDSAAYFCASSPAALSFRDEQYFGPGTRLTVT.

The chain employs TRBV15 and TRBJ2-3, with TRBD2 matching 10 bases. The CDR3 is 18 residues long. Germline trimming cut 0 bases from V and 1 base from J; bases unmatched to any gene: 7. Germline V gene sequence: CDR1 LNHNV, CDR2 YYDKDF (reference sequence). The CDR3: CATSRELAGTPRTDTQYF. The CDR3 coding sequence is TGTGCCACCAGCAGAGAACTAGCGGGAACCCCTCGCACAGATACGCAGTATTTT.

The V gene is TRBV10-3, the J gene TRBJ1-4, with TRBD1 as a possible D gene (6 bases). Per germline, CDR1 ENHRY and CDR2 SYGVKD. Trimming shortened V by 3 bases and J by 4 bases, and 15 bases separated the two germline ends. This CDR3 has 16 residues. The CDR3 coding sequence is TGTGCCATCAGTGATCAGGGGCCGGCCTATAATGAAAAACTGTTTTTT. Its translation is CAISDQGPAYNEKLFF.

This clone occurred once. The chain joins TRBV18 to TRBJ1-2, with no clear D. The germline V gene has CDR1 KGHSH and CDR2 LQKENI. Trimming cost V 5 bases and J 4 bases, with 11 bases left between them. CDR3 length equals 13 residues. CDR3 loop: CASSNIERYGYTF. In nucleotides, the CDR3 is TGTGCCAGCTCAAACATCGAACGCTATGGCTACACCTTC.

The chain couples TRBV27 to TRBJ2-1; no firm D call. Trimming pared 6 bases from V and 4 bases from J, leaving 10 bases between. The germline gives CDR1 MNHEY, CDR2 SMNVEV (reference sequence). CDR3 size: 13 residues. The CDR3 loop is CASSPTTYNEQFF. The CDR3 DNA follows: TGTGCCAGCAGCCCGACAACATACAATGAGCAGTTCTTC.

This rearrangement joins TRBV7-9 to TRBJ1-5, with D possibly being TRBD1 (5 bases). This CDR3 has 13 residues. From germline, CDR1 is SEHNR and CDR2 FQNEAQ (reference sequence). V gave up 4 bases and J gave up 4 bases, with 8 bases separating them. The CDR3 nucleotides read TGTGCCAGCAGCTCACAGGAAAATCAGCCCCAGCATTTT. This gives the protein CASSSQENQPQHF.

The chain is built from TRBV6-1 and TRBJ2-4; D ambiguous. The germline CDR1 and CDR2 sequences are MNHNS and SASEGT. The CDR3 totals 14 residues. The V end was cut by 3 bases, the J end by 3 bases, with 9 bases between. CDR3 in amino acids: CASSDQVFKNIQYF. In DNA, the CDR3 is TGTGCCAGCAGTGACCAGGTATTCAAAAACATTCAGTACTTC.

The chain combines TRBV9 with TRBJ1-6; 10 positions match TRBD1. Germline CDR1 and CDR2: SGDLS and YYNGEE. There are 14 residues in the CDR3. Trimming cost V 0 bases and J 11 bases; bases outside gene matches: 2. CDR3 protein: CASSVEGQGTPLHF. The DNA for the CDR3 is TGTGCCAGCAGCGTAGAGGGACAGGGGACACCCCTCCACTTT.

The chain has TRBV2 and TRBJ2-5, with TRBD2 as a possible D gene (5 bases). The CDR3 has 14 amino acids. Germline loops: CDR1 SNHLY, CDR2 FYNNEI. Trimming removed 4 bases from V and 4 bases from J, with 13 bases in between. CDR3 bases: TGTGCCAGCAGTGGTTCGCGGGTGGGAGAGACCCAGTACTTC. This encodes CASSGSRVGETQYF.

The rearrangement links TRBV11-3 to TRBJ2-1; a possible D gene is TRBD2 (5 bases). Trimming took 3 bases from V and 8 from J, leaving 8 bases between them. The CDR3 is made up of 12 amino acids. Germline V lookup: CDR1 SGHNT, CDR2 YENEEA. The CDR3 sequence is CASSFGVDEQFF. The CDR3 DNA follows: TGTGCCAGCAGCTTCGGGGTGGATGAGCAGTTCTTC.

The chain has TRBV12-3 or TRBV12-4 and TRBJ1-5; D ambiguous. V was cut by 1 base and J by 5 bases, with 3 bases left in between. CDR3 length: 12 residues. CDR3 sequence: CASSLVDQPQHF. Written as DNA, the CDR3 is TGTGCCAGCAGTTTAGTAGATCAGCCCCAGCATTTT.

The V gene is TRBV5-5, the J gene TRBJ1-6; 8 bases match TRBD1. V lost 4 bases, J lost 1 base, and 7 bases stayed unmatched. Germline V lookup: CDR1 SGHKS, CDR2 YYEKEE (reference sequence). This CDR3 region has 17 residues. CDR3 sequence: CASSTGQGRSYNSPLHF. CDR3 in DNA: TGTGCCAGCAGCACCGGACAGGGAAGGTCCTATAATTCACCCCTCCACTTT.

The CDR3 loop is CASRPGGTGEQYF. The CDR3 DNA sequence: TGTGCCAGCCGCCCCGGGGGTACGGGCGAGCAGTACTTC. The chain is built from TRBV3-1 (or the pseudogene TRBV3-2) and TRBJ2-7; a weak D match, TRBD2 (6 bases). CDR1 and CDR2 from the germline V gene are LGHDT and YNNKEL (reference sequence). This CDR3 comprises 13 residues. Trimming stripped 8 bases from V and 6 bases from J, with 17 bases between.

The rearrangement joins TRBV5-1 to TRBJ1-6; possibly TRBD1 for D (5 bases). V was pared by 1 base and J by 6 bases, with 14 bases between. The CDR3 runs 16 residues. Germline lookup yields CDR1 SGHRS and CDR2 YFSETQ. The CDR3 protein is CASSLMGGNVNSPLHF. DNA of the CDR3: TGCGCCAGCAGCTTGATGGGGGGAAATGTTAATTCACCCCTCCACTTT. The variable domain in full, completed from reference TRBV5-1 and TRBJ1-6, reads KAGVTQTPRYLIKTRGQQVTLSCSPISGHRSVSWYQQTPGQGLQFLFEYFSETQRNKGNFPGRFSGRQFSNSRSEMNVSTLELGDSALYLCASSLMGGNVNSPLHFGNGTRLTVT.

The CDR3 reads CASSPYRVKGEKLFF. As DNA, the CDR3 is TGTGCCAGCAGCCCATACAGGGTAAAGGGGGAAAAACTGTTTTTT. The chain links TRBV28 to TRBJ1-4; D is possibly TRBD1 (6 bases). V dropped 6 bases and J dropped 8 bases, with 19 bases sitting between them. The CDR3 contains 15 residues. Germline V gives CDR1 MDHEN, CDR2 SYDVKM.

The chain employs TRBV4-1 and TRBJ2-2; 10 bases fit TRBD2. The CDR3 spans 16 residues. Germline CDR1 reads MGHRA; CDR2 reads YSYEKL. After removal of 4 bases from V and 0 bases from J, the junction contained 2 bases not matched to a gene. CDR3 protein: CASSRSGGPNTGELFF. The CDR3 nucleotides read TGCGCCAGCAGCCGTAGCGGGGGGCCGAACACCGGGGAGCTGTTTTTT.

This sequence joins TRBV7-9 and TRBJ1-6, with TRBD1 matching over 8 bases. This CDR3 is 15 amino acids long. The germline V gene encodes CDR1 SEHNR and CDR2 FQNEAQ (reference sequence). The ends lost 3 bases at V and 8 bases at J; junction bases unmatched: 6. CDR3 nucleotide sequence: TGTGCCAGCAGCTTCGGACAGGGTTCGCATTCACCCCTCCACTTT. Translation: CASSFGQGSHSPLHF.